Listed below are T cell receptor beta chains from one sample, sequenced in a study of blood T cells in healthy people across ages. TCRdb ran MiXCR on the 5' RACE reads and lists one entry per CDR3 protein. The sample records about 800,000 distinct CDR3 sequences, 58% being singletons. Specimen: blood. The receptors originated from a man between 25 and 39 years old in good health. Each CDR3 is given without its conserved first and last residue.

V gene,CDR3 protein
TRBV4-3,ASSQVAESQETQY
TRBV20-1,SARSGTLFTQY
TRBV15,ATSQSIVNYEQY
TRBV5-1,ASSLGGQVTYEQY
TRBV12-3/TRBV12-4,ASTMGQGAGTRQY
TRBV20-1,SARDRIYEQY
TRBV28,ASSEDNLADTQY
TRBV13,ASSAYRDGYT
TRBV29-1,SVRGGSSYEQY
TRBV20-1,SARGGGQDAKNIQY
TRBV3-1,ASSQAGTGPNYGYT
TRBV4-2,ASSTGDRPQH
TRBV6-1,ASSEVKQGRYT
TRBV7-9,ASSLGGGGSTDTQY
TRBV15,ATSPREAINTGELF
TRBV9,ASSQGTSGDIELF
TRBV7-8,ASSSQSPSLGTEAF
TRBV6-5,ASNQRTSGRYEQY
TRBV11-3,ASSSNRGGLETQY
TRBV7-2,ASSSLGLTKEQY
TRBV12-3/TRBV12-4,ASSLLPPGLAEQETQY
TRBV20-1,SAGDSFNSPLH
TRBV27,ASSLGRWAEAF
TRBV20-1,SARPNPQGGNEQF
TRBV12-3/TRBV12-4,ASSPSGGYTDTQY
TRBV12-3/TRBV12-4,ASRQSRDREQY
TRBV7-2,ASSRRGQETQY
TRBV20-1,SARRAGRETQY
TRBV6-5,ASSRLPRDYGYT
TRBV7-9,ASTNNEQF
TRBV5-1,ASSFGQGESDEQF
TRBV5-5,ASSSNSRTYLAKNIQY
TRBV29-1,SVAGAEAKPQH
TRBV9,ASRQGLLEDEQF
TRBV30,AWSVLSGYT
TRBV12-3/TRBV12-4,ASSVTVQETQY
TRBV20-1,SARGSYEKLF
TRBV20-1,SATHFSGETQY
TRBV4-3,ASSQDWGVNTEAF
TRBV7-2,ASSLAVGSGDGYT
TRBV20-1,SARPGHTNEKLF
TRBV6-8,ASRFLPGGNYSEQF
TRBV6-2/TRBV6-3,ASSPRGQGSSPLH
TRBV29-1,SVAQGNQPQH
TRBV9,ASSVAQGLEQY
TRBV20-1,SASQGRIGYT
TRBV24-1,ATSDRTEETQY
TRBV9,ASGGAGSSTDTQY
TRBV5-1,ASSLGQQYGYT
TRBV30,AWSPGIDQPQH
TRBV14,ASSLRGGPSSGANVLT
TRBV6-5,ASSRGLNIEKLF